The 4 T cell receptor beta chains below were found in one sample sequenced in a study of shared clonotypes between healthy human individuals. Using immunoSEQ multiplex PCR, the repertoire was profiled, and TCRdb retains in-frame clones only, with some absent. The top ten clones hold roughly 1.1% of a sample with some 1.4 million clones, roughly 96% of them seen once. The sequenced material came from naive CD4+ T cells sorted from blood. Subset denoted: CD45RA+ positively selected. The receptors come from a man under 40 in good health.

The rearrangement uses TRBV6-5 and TRBJ2-4; D gene unclear. Germline-derived CDR1 and CDR2 are MNHEY and SVGAGI. CDR3 length: 11 residues. Trimming left V 10 bases short and J 1 base short, with 5 bases between. CDR3 sequence reads: CATGAKNIQYF. CDR3 sequence (DNA): TGTGCCACAGGTGCCAAAAACATTCAGTACTTC.

The rearrangement uses TRBV19 and TRBJ1-5, with D possibly matching TRBD1 (5 bases). Germline assignment: CDR1 LNHDA and CDR2 SQIVND (reference sequence). The ends were cut back, 5 bases at V and 5 bases at J, with 10 bases in the middle. There are 13 residues in the CDR3. The CDR3 protein is CASSGLGDQPQHF. The DNA of the CDR3 is TGTGCCAGTAGTGGTTTAGGGGATCAGCCCCAGCATTTT.

The chain is built from TRBV7-9 and TRBJ1-2; D ambiguous. The CDR3 consists of 13 residues. V lost 2 bases to trimming and J lost 3 bases, with 7 bases between them. The V gene's germline CDR1 is SEHNR and CDR2 FQNEAQ (reference sequence). The CDR3 region has the DNA TGTGCCAGCAGCTTATCCGTCTACTATGGCTACACCTTC. It yields the protein CASSLSVYYGYTF.

This clone was counted a single time. The J gene is TRBJ2-7, the V gene TRBV19, with 12 bases aligning to TRBD2. V shed 5 bases, J shed 4 bases, and the junction held 6 bases outside the gene matches. From germline, CDR1 is LNHDA and CDR2 SQIVND (reference sequence). The CDR3 runs 15 residues. CDR3 protein: CASSRRLAGEYEQYF. The DNA for the CDR3 is TGTGCCAGTAGTCGACGACTAGCGGGAGAATACGAGCAGTACTTC.